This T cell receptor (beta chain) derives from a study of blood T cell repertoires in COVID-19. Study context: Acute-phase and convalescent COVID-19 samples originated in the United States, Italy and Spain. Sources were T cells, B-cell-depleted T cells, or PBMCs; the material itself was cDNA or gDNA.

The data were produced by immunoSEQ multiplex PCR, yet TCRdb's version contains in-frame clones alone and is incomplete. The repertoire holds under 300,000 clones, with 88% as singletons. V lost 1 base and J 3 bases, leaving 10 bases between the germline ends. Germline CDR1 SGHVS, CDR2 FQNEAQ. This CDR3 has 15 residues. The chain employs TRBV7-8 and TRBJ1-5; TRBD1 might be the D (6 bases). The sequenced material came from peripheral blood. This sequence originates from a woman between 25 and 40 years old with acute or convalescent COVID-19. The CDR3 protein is CASSLGQVYNQPQHF. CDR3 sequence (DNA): TGTGCCAGCAGCTTAGGACAGGTTTACAATCAGCCCCAGCATTTT.